This TCR beta chain was documented in a study of T cells in Graves' hyperthyroidism and ophthalmopathy. General observations from the study: Model output signaled ophthalmopathy a median 6.5 months ahead of onset. Clonotypes that were expanded in thyroid above 0.001 mostly appeared in blood too.

The TCR beta CDR3 regions underwent amplification using RNA transcripts as the source. The HTBI primer set drove a first-round RT-PCR of the TCR CDR3. From the multiplex PCR reads, TCRdb called clonotypes with MiXCR, one entry per CDR3 protein. The sample lists 280,000 or so distinct CDR3 sequences; roughly 15% were seen once. Germline values: CDR1 MDHEN, CDR2 SYDVKM. The CDR3 length is 13 residues. V lost 7 bases and J 0 bases, leaving 9 bases between the germline ends. Source material for PBMCs was around 10 ml fresh peripheral blood. This clonotype was seen repeatedly, ten times or more. The antigen is undetermined.

This TCR was sampled from a woman in her forties or fifties with Graves' hyperthyroidism that later progressed to Graves' ophthalmopathy. The rearrangement joins TRBV28 to TRBJ2-5, with D hard to call. Sample: blood. The CDR3 spells CASIPMDQETQYF. The CDR3 region has the DNA TGTGCCAGCATTCCGATGGACCAAGAGACCCAGTACTTC.